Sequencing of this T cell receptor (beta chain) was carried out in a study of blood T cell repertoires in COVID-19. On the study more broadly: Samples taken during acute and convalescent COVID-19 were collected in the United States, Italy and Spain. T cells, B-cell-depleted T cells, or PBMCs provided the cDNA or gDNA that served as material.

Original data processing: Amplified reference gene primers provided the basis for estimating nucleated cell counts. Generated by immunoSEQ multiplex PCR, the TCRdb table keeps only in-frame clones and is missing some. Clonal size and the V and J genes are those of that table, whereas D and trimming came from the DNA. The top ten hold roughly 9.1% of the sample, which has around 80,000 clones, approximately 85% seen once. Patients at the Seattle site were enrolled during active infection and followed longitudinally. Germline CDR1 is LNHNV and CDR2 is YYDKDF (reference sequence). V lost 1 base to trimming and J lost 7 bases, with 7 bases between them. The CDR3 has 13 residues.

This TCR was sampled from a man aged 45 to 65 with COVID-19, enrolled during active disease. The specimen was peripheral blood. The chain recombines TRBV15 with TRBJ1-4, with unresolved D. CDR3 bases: TGTGCCACCAGCAGAGGAAGCGGTGAAAAACTGTTTTTT. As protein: CATSRGSGEKLFF. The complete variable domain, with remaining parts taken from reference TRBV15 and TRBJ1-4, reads DAMVIQNPRYQVTQFGKPVTLSCSQTLNHNVMYWYQQKSSQAPKLLFHYYDKDFNNEADTPDNFQSRRPNTSFCFLDIRSPGLGDTAMYLCATSRGSGEKLFFGSGTQLSVL.